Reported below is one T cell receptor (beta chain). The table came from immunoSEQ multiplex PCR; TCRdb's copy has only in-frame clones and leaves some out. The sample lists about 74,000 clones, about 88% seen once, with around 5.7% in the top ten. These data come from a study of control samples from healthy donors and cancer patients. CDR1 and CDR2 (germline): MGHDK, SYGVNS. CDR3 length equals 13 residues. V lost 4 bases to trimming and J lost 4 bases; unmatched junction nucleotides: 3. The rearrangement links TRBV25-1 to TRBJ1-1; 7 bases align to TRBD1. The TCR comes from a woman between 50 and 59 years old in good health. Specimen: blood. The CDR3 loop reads CASSVAGGTEAFF. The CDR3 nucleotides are TGTGCCAGCAGTGTAGCAGGGGGCACTGAAGCTTTCTTT.